A single sample gave rise to the 16 T cell receptor beta chains below, sequenced in a study of cytomegalovirus exposure and HLA in healthy donors. The PCR ran on 60 Vbeta and 13 Jbeta primers. Here immunoSEQ multiplex PCR was the method, and the copy in TCRdb shows in-frame clones only, minus some. Altogether some 150,000 clones are present, 70% to 80% being singletons, with the ten largest covering roughly 1.3%. Sequenced sample: PBMCs. All receptors come from a woman aged 45-60 years in good health and CMV-seronegative.

This sequence joins TRBV5-5 and TRBJ1-4; 9 nucleotides align to TRBD1. The V and J ends lost 3 bases and 0 bases, in that order; junction bases with no gene match: 6. The CDR3 has 17 residues. Germline CDR1 is SGHKS and CDR2 is YYEKEE (reference sequence). CDR3 loop: CASSSGQGGATNEKLFF. For the CDR3, the DNA is TGTGCCAGCAGCTCGGGACAGGGCGGGGCAACTAATGAAAAACTGTTTTTT. The full variable domain, its missing parts supplied by reference TRBV5-5 and TRBJ1-4, is DAGVTQSPTHLIKTRGQQVTLRCSPISGHKSVSWYQQVLGQGPQFIFQYYEKEERGRGNFPDRFSARQFPNYSSELNVNALLLGDSALYLCASSSGQGGATNEKLFFGSGTQLSVL.

The chain combines TRBV5-1 with TRBJ2-3, with 14 bases matching TRBD2. The germline V gene encodes CDR1 SGHRS and CDR2 YFSETQ. V was pared by 4 bases and J by 5 bases, with 9 bases of the junction left unmatched. CDR3 length equals 17 residues. The CDR3 loop is CASSRQTSGGALDTQYF. In nucleotides, the CDR3 is TGCGCCAGCAGCCGCCAGACTAGCGGGGGGGCGTTAGATACGCAGTATTTT. Full variable domain (outside the CDR3, taken from reference TRBV5-1 and TRBJ2-3): KAGVTQTPRYLIKTRGQQVTLSCSPISGHRSVSWYQQTPGQGLQFLFEYFSETQRNKGNFPGRFSGRQFSNSRSEMNVSTLELGDSALYLCASSRQTSGGALDTQYFGPGTRLTVL.

The chain joins TRBV25-1 to TRBJ2-1, with 7 bases fitting TRBD1. Trimming took 4 bases from V and 8 from J; bases not matched to a gene: 14. This CDR3 has 16 residues. CDR1 MGHDK and CDR2 SYGVNS come from the germline V gene. CDR3 in DNA: TGTGCCAGCAGTGGCTGGGACAGAAGGAAAAGGGATGAGCAGTTCTTC. Its translation is CASSGWDRRKRDEQFF.

The rearrangement links TRBV15 to TRBJ2-3, with D possibly TRBD2 on 7 matching bases. The CDR3 is made up of 17 amino acids. Germline V gives CDR1 LNHNV, CDR2 YYDKDF (reference sequence). Trimming cost V 7 bases and J 1 base, with 21 bases left between them. The DNA for the CDR3 is TGTGCCACCAACTGGGGGGGCGACAATTTGGGCACAGATACGCAGTATTTT. Translation gives CATNWGGDNLGTDTQYF.

CDR3 DNA: TGTGCCAGCAGCGCAGAAGAAGCTTTCTTT. Residues: CASSAEEAFF. The chain combines TRBV5-5 with TRBJ1-1; D unclear. The length of the CDR3 is 10 residues. CDR1 is SGHKS and CDR2 is YYEKEE in the germline V gene (reference sequence). V shed 4 bases and J shed 8 bases, with 6 bases lying between them.

The chain has TRBV6-6 and TRBJ2-2, with D unresolved. Looked up from germline, CDR1 is MNHNY and CDR2 is SVGAGI (reference sequence). This CDR3 region has 13 residues. Trimming removed 2 bases at V and 8 bases at J, with 9 bases between. As DNA, the CDR3 is TGTGCCAGCAGTTACGGGCACGGTGGGGAGCTGTTTTTT. As protein: CASSYGHGGELFF.

V usage is TRBV11-3 and J usage is TRBJ2-2; D unclear. The V gene lost 4 bases and the J gene lost 2 bases, with 2 bases spanning the gap. The CDR3 covers 12 residues. Germline V gene data show CDR1 as SGHNT and CDR2 as YENEEA. The CDR3 coding sequence is TGTGCCAGCAGCTCAAACACCGGGGAGCTGTTTTTT. Translating it yields CASSSNTGELFF.

This clone was counted between two and nine times. The V and J genes are TRBV4-2 and TRBJ2-1, with 11 positions matching TRBD2. Germline CDR1 reads LGHNA; CDR2 reads YNFKEQ. The CDR3 length is 16 residues. With 0 bases clipped from V and 3 bases from J, the junction kept 1 base outside the gene matches. This chain's CDR3 is CASSQETSGSYNEQFF. The CDR3 DNA reads as TGTGCCAGCAGCCAAGAAACTAGCGGGAGCTACAATGAGCAGTTCTTC.

This chain uses TRBV9 with TRBJ2-5, with 9 bases fitting TRBD2. The CDR3 totals 16 residues. With 3 bases clipped from V and 5 bases from J, the junction kept 11 bases outside the gene matches. Germline CDR1 reads SGDLS; CDR2 reads YYNGEE. The CDR3 reads CASSAFPLAGGETQYF. The CDR3 DNA reads TGTGCCAGCAGCGCCTTTCCCTTGGCGGGAGGGGAGACCCAGTACTTC. The whole variable domain, filled in from reference TRBV9 and TRBJ2-5, reads DSGVTQTPKHLITATGQRVTLRCSPRSGDLSVYWYQQSLDQGLQFLIQYYNGEERAKGNILERFSAQQFPDLHSELNLSSLELGDSALYFCASSAFPLAGGETQYFGPGTRLLVL.

A few counts support this clone. The rearrangement links TRBV7-9 to TRBJ1-5; D not certain. Between the trimmed V and J ends, which lost 2 bases and 6 bases, there was a span of 8 bases. The germline V gene has CDR1 SEHNR and CDR2 FQNEAQ (reference sequence). This CDR3 has 13 amino acids. The CDR3 nucleotides read TGTGCCAGCAGCTTAAATGGCGGTCAGCCCCAGCATTTT. Amino acids: CASSLNGGQPQHF. Complete variable domain (other parts from reference TRBV7-9 and TRBJ1-5): DTGVSQNPRHKITKRGQNVTFRCDPISEHNRLYWYRQTLGQGPEFLTYFQNEAQLEKSRLLSDRFSAERPKGSFSTLEIQRTEQGDSAMYLCASSLNGGQPQHFGDGTRLSIL.

This clone was counted only a few times. The chain is built from TRBV27 and TRBJ1-1, with a possible D match to TRBD1 (5 bases). CDR1 and CDR2 (germline): MNHEY, SMNVEV (reference sequence). Trimming stripped 7 bases from V and 1 base from J, with 13 bases between. This CDR3 is 14 amino acids long. Here the CDR3 DNA reads TGTGCCAGCACTCCCGGACATCAGAACACTGAAGCTTTCTTT. Amino acids: CASTPGHQNTEAFF.

This CDR3 reads CASGGRVTSNQPQHF. The CDR3 DNA follows: TGTGCCAGTGGGGGCAGGGTGACGAGCAATCAGCCCCAGCATTTT. The rearrangement links TRBV19 to TRBJ1-5, with D possibly being TRBD1 (6 bases). Germline CDR1 is LNHDA and CDR2 is SQIVND (reference sequence). The CDR3 runs 15 residues. Between the trimmed V and J ends, which lost 8 bases and 1 base, there was a span of 15 bases.

The V call is TRBV19, the J call TRBJ2-4, with 7 bases identical to TRBD2. With 5 bases clipped from V and 0 bases from J, the junction kept 10 bases outside the gene matches. CDR1 and CDR2 (germline): LNHDA, SQIVND (reference sequence). CDR3 length: 17 amino acids. This CDR3 is CASSWKESGGAKNIQYF. DNA of the CDR3: TGTGCCAGTAGTTGGAAGGAATCGGGGGGAGCCAAAAACATTCAGTACTTC.

V gene TRBV5-1 combines with J gene TRBJ2-1; 8 nucleotides align to TRBD1. Germline V gives CDR1 SGHRS, CDR2 YFSETQ. The CDR3 loop spans 14 amino acids. After removal of 0 bases from V and 7 bases from J, the junction contained 3 bases not matched to a gene. The CDR3 spells CASSLGTGQNEQFF. The CDR3 DNA is TGCGCCAGCAGCTTGGGGACAGGGCAAAATGAGCAGTTCTTC.

The CDR3 DNA sequence: TGTGCCAGCAGCTTAGGAGGGGGGGGGCGGACGTATGGCTACACCTTC. Its translation: CASSLGGGGRTYGYTF. The chain joins TRBV7-6 to TRBJ1-2, with D possibly TRBD1 on 6 matching bases. The V gene's germline CDR1 is SGHVS and CDR2 FNYEAQ. The V end was cut by 1 base, the J end by 5 bases, with 17 bases between. The CDR3 contains 16 residues.

The chain is built from TRBV28 and TRBJ2-3; TRBD1 matches at 7 bases. The CDR3 covers 14 residues. The J segment lost 2 bases and the V segment lost 4 bases, leaving 3 bases of the junction unmatched. Germline values: CDR1 MDHEN, CDR2 SYDVKM. CDR3: CASSSDRVTDTQYF. CDR3 DNA: TGTGCCAGCAGTTCAGACAGGGTCACAGATACGCAGTATTTT. The full variable domain, its missing parts supplied by reference TRBV28 and TRBJ2-3, is DVKVTQSSRYLVKRTGEKVFLECVQDMDHENMFWYRQDPGLGLRLIYFSYDVKMKEKGDIPEGYSVSREKKERFSLILESASTNQTSMYLCASSSDRVTDTQYFGPGTRLTVL.